This T cell receptor beta chain is from a study of blood T cells in healthy people across ages. Study outcomes and limitations: Since the PBMCs were unsorted, naive and antigen-experienced cells could not be conclusively compared. Diversity was estimated from one million T cells, and these estimates were considered underestimates. Across samples, TCR beta diversity tracked strongly with naive T cell percentage.

The authors ran a second PCR of roughly 6 to 12 cycles using a sample-barcoded 5' primer and a J-beta primer mix. The template-switch adaptor was a 5' adaptor with 12 random nucleotides. It tagged each cDNA molecule. TCRdb reanalysed the 5' RACE reads using MiXCR and keeps one entry per CDR3 protein. The sample yields 540,000 or so distinct CDR3 sequences, roughly 48% seen once. About this clonotype: The antigen remains unidentified.

Trimming took 2 bases from V and 4 from J, leaving 8 bases between them. The length of the CDR3 is 13 residues. The germline V gene has CDR1 MNHNS and CDR2 SASEGT. The sequenced material came from blood. The TCR sequence derives from a man at least 80 years old in good health. The rearrangement joins TRBV6-1 to TRBJ2-5; no clear D. CDR3 sequence (DNA): TGTGCCAGCAGTGAATATTCCACAGAGACCCAGTACTTC. This sequence encodes CASSEYSTETQYF.